The clone carrying this T cell receptor beta chain was found a few times. Its antigen remains unknown. This record comes from a study of Graves' ophthalmopathy and Graves' hyperthyroidism. The wider study: The authors collected peripheral blood at initial diagnosis, before any treatment.

Overall study results and limits: Clonotypes were expanded in thyroid at above 0.001 frequency, and most also appeared in blood.

RNA transcripts served as template for amplifying TCR beta CDR3 sequences. First-round RT-PCR employed HTBI primers, with a second-round multiplex PCR after it. TCRdb independently ran MiXCR on the multiplex PCR reads; one entry per CDR3 protein. Of approximately 640,000 distinct CDR3 sequences listed, about two fifths are singletons. This clonotype originated in an adult man with Graves' ophthalmopathy. Sequencing input: peripheral blood.

CDR3 amino acids: CASTLNPENGYTF. DNA for the CDR3: TGTGCCAGCACCCTAAACCCAGAAAATGGCTACACCTTC. The chain recombines TRBV7-9 with TRBJ1-2, with D unclear. The CDR3 has 13 residues. CDR1 SEHNR and CDR2 FQNEAQ come from the germline V gene (reference sequence). The V end was cut by 7 bases, the J end by 6 bases, with 15 bases between.